Sequencing of this TCR beta chain was carried out in a study of cytomegalovirus exposure and HLA in healthy donors. The PCR employed 60 Vbeta primers together with 13 Jbeta primers. Profiled with immunoSEQ multiplex PCR; TCRdb holds only in-frame clones, not every one. The table shows some 190,000 clones, with 85% occurring only once. CDR1 is SNHLY and CDR2 is FYNNEI in the germline V gene. CDR3 length: 14 amino acids. V lost 6 bases to trimming and J lost 6 bases, with 17 bases between them. The V call is TRBV2, the J call TRBJ1-2, with a possible D match to TRBD1 (5 bases). The receptor was derived from a boy aged 2-15 years in good health and CMV-seronegative. The sample consisted of PBMCs. The chain's CDR3 is CASSRAGHWNGYTF. In DNA, the CDR3 is TGTGCCAGCAGCCGAGCCGGACATTGGAATGGCTACACCTTC.